This T cell receptor beta chain was captured in a study of blood T cell repertoires in COVID-19 (dated by TCRdb to between 2020 and 2021). In terms of the full investigation: The collaborator samples originated in the United States, Italy and Spain and spanned the acute and convalescent phases of COVID-19. Deeply sampled blood TCRbeta repertoires from subjects exposed to, actively infected with, or recovered from COVID-19 were included in the dataset. The prospective study material was composed of cDNA or gDNA derived from T cells, B-cell-depleted T cells, or PBMCs. Samples came from the ongoing ImmuneRACE study (first 160 participants) plus 1,254 subjects from 6 global collaborators. A de-identified subject ID, COVID-19 status, age in years and sex were almost always included in the sample metadata. HLA class I and class II types, where available, came from metadata supplied by the sample provider rather than from assay-based typing. The repertoires were released in a freely available public database meant as a resource for research on the immune response to SARS-CoV-2. Overall study outcomes, separate from this receptor: Clinical and demographic metadata were provided uncurated, with the amount varying by source and participant.

About this clone itself: The clone's antigen remains unknown. No much larger clone exists at a distance of one base, and base qualities are not known.

TCRbeta CDR3 regions were amplified from genomic DNA using the immunoSEQ Assay, a bias-controlled multiplex PCR. On the authors' methods: The number of nucleated cells in each sample was estimated by amplification of reference gene primers within the assay. To quantify the absolute abundance of each unique TCRbeta CDR3 rearrangement, sequence reads were collapsed and filtered. For each sample, productive Simpson clonality was calculated as the square root of Simpson's diversity index across productive rearrangements. What TCRdb holds here is the immuneACCESS table cut down to in-frame rearrangements. Part of the clones is not present; checked against another copy, under half of the missing clones reflect an unresolved V gene, and the others are unexplained. V and J calls and clone size are copied from that table; D and trimming were computed from the DNA. The sample table records fewer than 250,000 clones; 85% to 90% of these occur just once. The ten largest account for 2% to 3% of the sample.

In Seattle, one collaborating source enrolled patients while the infection was active and tracked those patients longitudinally over the course of disease. Each collaborating institution followed its own protocols to collect whole blood in K2EDTA tubes. Collaborator samples were shipped for TCRbeta analysis as frozen whole blood, isolated PBMCs, or DNA extracted from either sample type. The CDR3 holds 19 amino acids from the cysteine to the phenylalanine. CDR3 DNA is the only sequence kept; it has 57 bases, read in frame from the first base. A distance of 18 bases separates the germline ends of V and J, which lose 0 bases and 0 bases respectively. The CDR1 and CDR2 encoded by the germline V gene are LGHNA and YSLEER.

The sample consisted of peripheral blood. This sequence was found in a man aged 25-45 years with COVID-19, enrolled during active disease. Recombination linked TRBV4-3 to TRBJ1-5; the D gene is possibly TRBD1, with 5 bases matching. CDR3 region: CASSQDLTTGTTSNQPQHF. The DNA sequence is as follows: TGCGCCAGCAGCCAAGATCTGACCACCGGGACTACTAGCAATCAGCCCCAGCATTTT.